These 27 T cell receptor beta chains were sequenced from one sample in a study of blood T cell repertoires in COVID-19 (dated by TCRdb to the early 2020s). Libraries were constructed by the immunoSEQ multiplex PCR assay. In its TCRdb copy, this immuneACCESS table keeps in-frame sequences only and misses some clones. Where compared with another copy, unresolved V genes explain less than half of these, and the others have no known cause. Counted in this sample were 150,000 to 250,000 clones; approximately 80% of them appeared once. Of the sample, 6.9% falls within the top ten clones. The sequencing input was peripheral blood. All receptors come from a human donor with acute or convalescent COVID-19. The donor label of this sample is uncertain.

V gene TRBV6-5 combines with J gene TRBJ2-1, with 13 bases fitting TRBD2. CDR3 size: 15 residues. Trimming took 5 bases from V and 8 from J; bases not matched to a gene: 6. The germline gives CDR1 MNHEY, CDR2 SVGAGI. CDR3 DNA sequence: TGTGCCAGCAGTACCGGGACTAGCGGGATAGATGAGCAGTTCTTC. It specifies CASSTGTSGIDEQFF.

CDR3 region: CASRSTRWTEAFF. The CDR3 nucleotides are TGTGCCAGCAGATCAACCAGATGGACTGAAGCTTTCTTT. The V call is TRBV28, the J call TRBJ1-1; D gene uncertain. Germline assignment: CDR1 MDHEN and CDR2 SYDVKM. CDR3 size: 13 residues. V was clipped by 6 bases and J by 5 bases, with 13 bases between them.

The gene calls are TRBV27 and TRBJ2-3; 14 bases line up with TRBD2. Trimming removed 5 bases from V and 2 bases from J; junction bases left unmatched: 6. CDR1 MNHEY and CDR2 SMNVEV come from the germline V gene (reference sequence). This CDR3 is 17 amino acids long. The chain's CDR3 is CASSRGLAGEATDTQYF. The CDR3 nucleotides are TGTGCCAGCAGTCGGGGACTAGCGGGAGAAGCCACAGATACGCAGTATTTT.

The chain employs TRBV19 and TRBJ2-1, with 11 bases that match TRBD2. Trimming at V came to 4 bases and at J to 7 bases, leaving 9 bases not matched to a gene. The CDR3 loop spans 16 amino acids. CDR1 LNHDA and CDR2 SQIVND come from the germline V gene (reference sequence). CDR3: CASSRASGRITNEQFF. The CDR3 DNA reads as TGTGCCAGTAGTAGGGCTAGCGGGAGGATAACGAATGAGCAGTTCTTC. Drawing the rest from reference TRBV19 and TRBJ2-1, the complete variable domain is DGGITQSPKYLFRKEGQNVTLSCEQNLNHDAMYWYRQDPGQGLRLIYYSQIVNDFQKGDIAEGYSVSREKKESFPLTVTSAQKNPTAFYLCASSRASGRITNEQFFGPGTRLTVL.

This chain joins TRBV27 and TRBJ2-7, with 7 nucleotides matching TRBD1. V gave up 5 bases and J gave up 2 bases; unmatched junction bases: 9. Germline CDR1 is MNHEY and CDR2 is SMNVEV (reference sequence). The CDR3 has 15 amino acids. CDR3 DNA sequence: TGTGCCAGCAGTCCCTACCGGGACAGAACCTACGAGCAGTACTTC. Translating gives CASSPYRDRTYEQYF.

The rearrangement joins TRBV6-4 to TRBJ2-6; D is unclear. The CDR3 covers 17 residues. In germline, CDR1 is MRHNA, CDR2 SNTAGT. The V end was cut by 4 bases, the J end by 0 bases, with 13 bases between. CDR3 nucleotides: TGTGCCAGCAGTGCCCTCCCTTTATTCTCTGGGGCCAACGTCCTGACTTTC. It translates to CASSALPLFSGANVLTF.

This chain uses TRBV30 with TRBJ2-5, with unresolved D. Germline V gives CDR1 GTSNPN, CDR2 SVGIG (reference sequence). The CDR3 is 15 amino acids. Deletions cut 2 bases from V and 2 bases from J, with 15 bases between. The CDR3 sequence: CAWSLSRKSQETQYF. In nucleotides, the CDR3 is TGTGCCTGGAGTTTGAGCCGAAAGAGTCAAGAGACCCAGTACTTC.

This clone was counted a few times. This chain joins TRBV7-9 and TRBJ1-1; D is possibly TRBD1 (6 bases). Germline V gene data show CDR1 as SEHNR and CDR2 as FQNEAQ (reference sequence). This CDR3 has 11 amino acids. V lost 5 bases, J lost 11 bases, and 12 bases lay in between. The CDR3 sequence is CASSVTGSAFF. Here the CDR3 DNA reads TGTGCCAGCAGCGTCACAGGGTCGGCTTTCTTT.

This clone was observed once. V gene TRBV7-3 combines with J gene TRBJ2-6, with TRBD2 matching 8 bases. Germline V gene data show CDR1 as SGHTA and CDR2 as FQGTGA. This CDR3 has 19 amino acids. After removal of 4 bases from V and 4 bases from J, the junction contained 15 bases not matched to a gene. The chain's CDR3 is CASSSTPRAGGGGANVLTF. Written as DNA, the CDR3 is TGTGCCAGCAGCTCCACCCCAAGGGCGGGAGGAGGAGGGGCCAACGTCCTGACTTTC.

The rearrangement links TRBV4-1 to TRBJ1-1; TRBD1 aligns across 8 bases. The CDR3 contains 17 residues. V shed 1 base and J 1 base; nucleotides not matched to a gene: 8. Looked up from germline, CDR1 is MGHRA and CDR2 is YSYEKL. The CDR3, as DNA: TGCGCCAGCAGCCAAGTCCAGGGGGCTGGGGGGAACACTGAAGCTTTCTTT. Its protein product is CASSQVQGAGGNTEAFF.

The chain employs TRBV28 and TRBJ1-2, with D unresolved. Trimming shortened V by 5 bases and J by 3 bases, and 4 bases separated the two germline ends. This CDR3 contains 11 residues. Germline V gives CDR1 MDHEN, CDR2 SYDVKM. The CDR3 bases are TGTGCCAGCAGTGGAGACTATGGCTACACCTTC. It is translated as CASSGDYGYTF.

The J gene is TRBJ2-2, the V gene TRBV7-9, with D possibly matching TRBD1 (6 bases). Germline V CDR1 and CDR2: SEHNR, FQNEAQ (reference sequence). The CDR3 has 14 amino acids. Trimming cost V 4 bases and J 4 bases, with 10 bases left between them. CDR3 in DNA: TGTGCCAGCAGCTCGGACAGCCGCACCGGGGAGCTGTTTTTT. Encoded protein: CASSSDSRTGELFF.

V and J are TRBV3-1 (or the pseudogene TRBV3-2) and TRBJ1-5, with TRBD1 matching 10 bases. Looked up from germline, CDR1 is LGHDT and CDR2 is YNNKEL (reference sequence). The V gene end was trimmed by 4 bases and the J gene end by 3 bases; junction bases not matched to a gene: 12. The CDR3 has 18 amino acids. Here the CDR3 reads CASSPLKPGQGTNQPQHF. Here the CDR3 DNA reads TGTGCCAGCAGCCCCCTAAAGCCGGGACAGGGGACCAATCAGCCCCAGCATTTT.

The chain couples TRBV28 to TRBJ2-7, with 9 bases that match TRBD2. The junction had 7 bases not matched to a gene; V was cut back by 2 bases and J by 5 bases. CDR1 MDHEN and CDR2 SYDVKM come from the germline V gene. This CDR3 contains 15 residues. This chain's CDR3 is CASSLPTSGPNEQYF. Written as DNA, the CDR3 is TGTGCCAGCAGTTTACCCACTAGCGGGCCCAACGAGCAGTACTTC. The full variable domain, in which reference TRBV28 and TRBJ2-7 provide the parts outside the CDR3, is DVKVTQSSRYLVKRTGEKVFLECVQDMDHENMFWYRQDPGLGLRLIYFSYDVKMKEKGDIPEGYSVSREKKERFSLILESASTNQTSMYLCASSLPTSGPNEQYFGPGTRLTVT.

The J gene is TRBJ2-4, the V gene TRBV18; TRBD2 matches at 10 bases. Per the germline V gene, CDR1 is KGHSH and CDR2 is LQKENI. The CDR3 is 14 amino acids. The V segment lost 8 bases and the J segment 8 bases; nucleotides outside the gene matches: 9. CDR3 in amino acids: CASILAGDEDIQYF. DNA of the CDR3: TGTGCCAGCATTCTAGCGGGAGATGAGGACATTCAGTACTTC.

The rearrangement joins TRBV2 to TRBJ2-3; TRBD2 agrees at 14 bases. V trimming: 6 bases; J trimming: 7 bases; junction bases outside the gene matches: 6. The CDR3 length is 15 residues. Germline V gene data show CDR1 as SNHLY and CDR2 as FYNNEI. As DNA, the CDR3 is TGTGCCAGCAGCGGGACTAGCGGGAGTGTAAATACGCAGTATTTT. It yields the protein CASSGTSGSVNTQYF.

Only one count was recorded for this clone. This chain links TRBV24-1 with TRBJ2-7, with a weak D call TRBD1 (7 bases). The CDR3 contains 14 residues. V lost 5 bases and J 4 bases, leaving 14 bases between the germline ends. The germline V gene has CDR1 KGHDR and CDR2 SFDVKD. CDR3 region: CATSGGGAGYEQYF. CDR3 DNA: TGTGCCACCAGTGGAGGGGGCGCGGGGTACGAGCAGTACTTC.

The chain combines TRBV3-1 (or the pseudogene TRBV3-2) with TRBJ2-6, with TRBD2 as a possible D gene (5 bases). The CDR3 has 16 residues. Germline V gene data show CDR1 as LGHDT and CDR2 as YNNKEL (reference sequence). Deletions cut 4 bases from V and 2 bases from J, with 12 bases between. The DNA for the CDR3 is TGTGCCAGCAGCCCAGTTGTCGGGACTGGGGCCAACGTCCTGACTTTC. Its protein is CASSPVVGTGANVLTF.

V is TRBV30 and J is TRBJ2-7; D not certain. The germline V gene has CDR1 GTSNPN and CDR2 SVGIG (reference sequence). V was trimmed by 2 bases and J by 6 bases, leaving 17 bases between them. The CDR3 is 14 residues long. CDR3 sequence: CAWSPQALALEQYF. Here the CDR3 DNA reads TGTGCCTGGAGTCCGCAGGCCCTTGCCCTCGAGCAGTACTTC. The full variable domain, with the rest looked up from reference TRBV30 and TRBJ2-7, is SQTIHQWPATLVQPVGSPLSLECTVEGTSNPNLYWYRQAAGRGLQLLFYSVGIGQISSEVPQNLSASRPQDRQFILSSKKLLLSDSGFYLCAWSPQALALEQYFGPGTRLTVT.

This clone has only a few counts. The gene calls are TRBV9 and TRBJ2-2; 7 bases are a match to TRBD1. V trimming: 4 bases; J trimming: 0 bases; junction bases outside the gene matches: 6. The germline CDR1 and CDR2 sequences are SGDLS and YYNGEE. This CDR3 region has 16 residues. The CDR3 DNA follows: TGTGCCAGCAGCAACCGGGACAGAGCGAACACCGGGGAGCTGTTTTTT. Translating it yields CASSNRDRANTGELFF.

The chain joins TRBV2 to TRBJ1-2; maybe TRBD1 (6 bases). The germline V gene has CDR1 SNHLY and CDR2 FYNNEI. The ends were cut back, 5 bases at V and 8 bases at J, with 18 bases in the middle. This CDR3 comprises 14 residues. The CDR3 DNA is TGTGCCAGCAGTCAGCCTACAGGGTCGAAGGGCTACACCTTC. Protein: CASSQPTGSKGYTF.

The V and J genes are TRBV10-3 and TRBJ2-1, with TRBD2 as a possible D gene (6 bases). The CDR3 consists of 14 residues. Trimming cost V 10 bases and J 0 bases, with 13 bases left between them. Per the germline V gene, CDR1 is ENHRY and CDR2 is SYGVKD. In DNA, the CDR3 is TGTGCCACCCTAGAGACTAGCTCCTACAATGAGCAGTTCTTC. It specifies CATLETSSYNEQFF.

The chain links TRBV6-2 or TRBV6-3 to TRBJ1-1; D unresolved. Trimming took off 7 bases at V and 4 bases at J, with 19 bases between the two ends. The CDR3 consists of 15 residues. Germline CDR1 is MNHEY and CDR2 is SVGEGT. The CDR3: CASTPVRGLGTEAFF. The CDR3 DNA reads TGTGCCAGCACCCCTGTGCGGGGATTGGGCACTGAAGCTTTCTTT.

V and J are TRBV5-1 and TRBJ1-2; D unresolved. Germline-derived CDR1 and CDR2 are SGHRS and YFSETQ. V lost 0 bases to trimming and J lost 0 bases, with 12 bases between them. The CDR3 length is 16 residues. CDR3 DNA: TGCGCCAGCAGCTTGGAGGACTTAAAATCTAACTATGGCTACACCTTC. Translation: CASSLEDLKSNYGYTF.

The chain recombines TRBV11-2 with TRBJ2-2; tentative D call: TRBD2 (5 bases). Germline-derived CDR1 and CDR2 are SGHAT and FQNNGV. The CDR3 extends over 16 amino acids. The germline V and J ends were trimmed by 0 bases and 3 bases, with 11 bases remaining between them. This CDR3 reads CASSLDRDSDTGELFF. The CDR3 nucleotides are TGTGCCAGCAGCTTAGATCGGGATAGTGACACCGGGGAGCTGTTTTTT.

The chain carries TRBV28 and TRBJ1-4; tentative D call: TRBD1 (6 bases). This CDR3 region has 12 residues. Trimming took off 6 bases at V and 11 bases at J, with 13 bases between the two ends. Germline assignment: CDR1 MDHEN and CDR2 SYDVKM. CDR3 in amino acids: CASSTGFRKLFF. For the CDR3, the DNA is TGTGCCAGCAGCACAGGGTTCAGGAAACTGTTTTTT.

The CDR3 spells CASSLAGGGADTQYF. The CDR3 coding sequence is TGTGCCAGCAGCTTAGCGGGAGGAGGGGCAGATACGCAGTATTTT. This chain joins TRBV7-2 and TRBJ2-3; D may be TRBD2 (6 bases). V lost 0 bases to trimming and J lost 4 bases, with 11 bases between them. The CDR3 runs 15 residues. Germline V gives CDR1 SGHTA, CDR2 FQGNSA.